Presented here are 24 T cell receptor beta chains from one specimen sequenced in a study of CD8+ T cells in alopecia areata. The authors extracted RNA and reverse transcribed it into cDNA as the sequencing template. Some clones are missing from TCRdb's copy, which holds only in-frame ones; the method was immunoSEQ multiplex PCR. Found here are 90,000 to 150,000 clones, around 58% of them singletons; the top ten hold more than 25%. Treatment of the sample: oral pan-JAK inhibitor, 5-10 mg twice daily. This specimen was CD8+ T cells sorted from blood, taken at week 4, from a patient treated with tofacitinib. All receptors come from a human donor with alopecia areata.

The DNA of the CDR3 is TGTGCCAGCAGGACAGGAGTTGTAGATTTCTACGAGCAGTACTTC. This encodes CASRTGVVDFYEQYF. The V gene is TRBV27, the J gene TRBJ2-7, with D maybe TRBD1 (6 bases). The CDR3 covers 15 residues. V shed 6 bases and J shed 3 bases, with 18 bases lying between them. Germline lookup yields CDR1 MNHEY and CDR2 SMNVEV (reference sequence).

V usage is TRBV27 and J usage is TRBJ2-5; D not resolved. V lost 2 bases to trimming and J lost 4 bases, with 11 bases between them. The CDR3 loop spans 14 amino acids. CDR1 is MNHEY, CDR2 SMNVEV, per germline (reference sequence). The CDR3 DNA follows: TGTGCCAGCAGTTTAGGGTTGTCCCCAGAGACCCAGTACTTC. Protein sequence: CASSLGLSPETQYF.

The V call is TRBV14, the J call TRBJ1-1, with D hard to call. V lost 6 bases and J lost 1, with 9 bases in between. Per germline, CDR1 SGHDN and CDR2 FVKESK. CDR3 size: 13 residues. CDR3: CASSRIGNTEAFF. DNA of the CDR3: TGTGCCAGCAGTCGCATTGGGAACACTGAAGCTTTCTTT.

This chain joins TRBV29-1 and TRBJ2-4; no clear D gene. V lost 4 bases to trimming and J lost 0 bases, with 7 bases between them. CDR3 length: 13 amino acids. Germline V gives CDR1 SQVTM, CDR2 ANQGSEA. CDR3 DNA: TGCAGCGTTGGAAGAATAGCCAAAAACATTCAGTACTTC. The encoded protein is CSVGRIAKNIQYF.

J is TRBJ2-1 and V is TRBV5-1, with D hard to call. CDR3 size: 13 residues. Trimming took 0 bases from V and 9 from J, leaving 10 bases between them. The germline V gene has CDR1 SGHRS and CDR2 YFSETQ. This CDR3 reads CASSLDWTVEQFF. As DNA, the CDR3 is TGCGCCAGCAGCTTGGACTGGACCGTTGAGCAGTTCTTC.

The chain has TRBV5-1 and TRBJ2-1; no definite D call. This CDR3 has 17 amino acids. The germline V gene has CDR1 SGHRS and CDR2 YFSETQ. The V end lost 0 bases, the J end lost 10 bases, and 23 bases lay between the germline ends. CDR3 nucleotides: TGCGCCAGCAGCTTGGGTGGCCGATACGAACTGATTCCCGAGCAGTTCTTC. Its translation is CASSLGGRYELIPEQFF.

This clone was seen more than once but under ten times. The chain employs TRBV29-1 and TRBJ2-3; TRBD2 is a possible D gene (5 bases). This CDR3 has 13 amino acids. V was clipped by 3 bases and J by 2 bases, with 9 bases between them. Germline loops: CDR1 SQVTM, CDR2 ANQGSEA. The CDR3 nucleotides are TGCAGCGTTGATTCGGGGTACACAGATACGCAGTATTTT. Translated: CSVDSGYTDTQYF.

This chain joins TRBV29-1 and TRBJ2-2; no clear D. The germline V gene has CDR1 SQVTM and CDR2 ANQGSEA. Trimming cost V 7 bases and J 4 bases, with 10 bases left between them. The length of the CDR3 is 12 residues. The CDR3 here is CSARQITGELFF. DNA of the CDR3: TGCAGCGCACGACAAATCACCGGGGAGCTGTTTTTT.

The V call is TRBV7-3, the J call TRBJ2-3; 7 bases align to TRBD1. J was trimmed by 2 bases and V by 5 bases; bases with no gene match: 7. Germline V gene sequence: CDR1 SGHTA, CDR2 FQGTGA. CDR3 length: 15 residues. The CDR3, as DNA: TGTGCCAGCAGCCTAGGACAGGTGGACACAGATACGCAGTATTTT. The encoded protein is CASSLGQVDTDTQYF.

J is TRBJ1-1 and V is TRBV6-6, with D perhaps TRBD1 (5 bases). V was clipped by 7 bases and J by 1 base, with 13 bases between them. CDR1 is MNHNY, CDR2 SVGAGI, per germline (reference sequence). The CDR3 spans 14 residues. CDR3 protein: CASNPGHANTEAFF. In DNA, the CDR3 is TGTGCCAGCAACCCCGGACATGCGAACACTGAAGCTTTCTTT.

The chain links TRBV27 to TRBJ1-2; 8 nucleotides agree with TRBD1. CDR3 length equals 16 residues. From germline, CDR1 is MNHEY and CDR2 SMNVEV (reference sequence). The ends lost 6 bases at V and 7 bases at J; junction bases unmatched: 16. Here the CDR3 DNA reads TGTGCCAGCAGCCAACTCCGGGACAGGCTTGAGGTTGGCTACACCTTC. Protein: CASSQLRDRLEVGYTF.

This clone has more than one count but fewer than ten. CDR3 sequence (DNA): TGCAGCGGTCTACAGGACTATGGCTACACCTTC. It encodes CSGLQDYGYTF. The rearrangement uses TRBV29-1 and TRBJ1-2; the D gene is possibly TRBD1 (5 bases). The CDR3 is made up of 11 amino acids. Trimming stripped 7 bases from V and 3 bases from J, with 9 bases between. Looked up from germline, CDR1 is SQVTM and CDR2 is ANQGSEA. Filled out from reference TRBV29-1 and TRBJ1-2, the complete variable domain reads SAVISQKPSRDICQRGTSLTIQCQVDSQVTMMFWYRQQPGQSLTLIATANQGSEATYESGFVIDKFPISRPNLTFSTLTVSNMSPEDSSIYLCSGLQDYGYTFGSGTRLTVV.

This clone was counted between two and nine times. The chain uses TRBV5-6 and TRBJ1-2; 7 positions agree with TRBD1. The CDR3 extends over 14 amino acids. The germline V gene encodes CDR1 SGHDT and CDR2 YYEEEE. Trimming took 4 bases from V and 4 from J; bases not matched to a gene: 7. The CDR3: CASSTGTAIYGYTF. The CDR3 nucleotides are TGTGCCAGCAGCACTGGGACAGCCATCTATGGCTACACCTTC.

J is TRBJ1-2 and V is TRBV30; a possible D gene is TRBD1 (6 bases). Deletions cut 5 bases from V and 6 bases from J, with 19 bases between. This CDR3 has 14 residues. CDR1 and CDR2 from the germline V gene are GTSNPN and SVGIG (reference sequence). The CDR3 coding sequence is TGTGCCTGGGAGGAGGGCAGGGGATCTAATGGCTACACCTTC. Its translation is CAWEEGRGSNGYTF. The entire variable domain, with the rest obtained from reference TRBV30 and TRBJ1-2, is as follows: SQTIHQWPATLVQPVGSPLSLECTVEGTSNPNLYWYRQAAGRGLQLLFYSVGIGQISSEVPQNLSASRPQDRQFILSSKKLLLSDSGFYLCAWEEGRGSNGYTFGSGTRLTVV.

V is TRBV30 and J is TRBJ1-1; D is perhaps TRBD1 (6 bases). V lost 3 bases to trimming and J lost 5 bases, with 16 bases between them. This CDR3 spans 14 amino acids. The germline V gene has CDR1 GTSNPN and CDR2 SVGIG (reference sequence). The CDR3 sequence is CAWSRPTGRTEAFF. CDR3 in DNA: TGTGCCTGGAGCCGACCCACAGGGCGGACTGAAGCTTTCTTT.

The chain combines TRBV5-6 with TRBJ1-2, with TRBD1 identical over 10 bases. With V trimmed by 4 bases and J by 7 bases, 10 bases remained unmatched. This CDR3 has 15 residues. CDR1 and CDR2 from the germline V gene are SGHDT and YYEEEE. The CDR3 DNA sequence: TGTGCCAGCAGCACTTCGGGACAGGGGAGTACTGGCTACACCTTC. Residues: CASSTSGQGSTGYTF.

The rearrangement links TRBV9 to TRBJ1-2, with 7 bases aligning to TRBD1. Germline V lookup: CDR1 SGDLS, CDR2 YYNGEE. The CDR3 covers 14 residues. With 3 bases clipped from V and 4 bases from J, the junction kept 6 bases outside the gene matches. CDR3 residues: CASSANRGRYGYTF. The DNA of the CDR3 is TGTGCCAGCAGCGCTAACAGGGGCCGCTATGGCTACACCTTC.

V usage is TRBV30 and J usage is TRBJ2-7; the D gene is possibly TRBD2 (5 bases). The CDR3 totals 14 residues. V lost 1 base and J 5 bases, leaving 15 bases between the germline ends. The germline V gene encodes CDR1 GTSNPN and CDR2 SVGIG (reference sequence). The DNA for the CDR3 is TGTGCCTGGAGTGCCGGGATTGGTGGGAACGAGCAGTACTTC. It is translated as CAWSAGIGGNEQYF.

V and J are TRBV23-1 and TRBJ2-1; a weak D match, TRBD2 (6 bases). TRBV23-1 is classed as an ORF, of uncertain function. Trimming removed 4 bases at V and 2 bases at J, with 12 bases between. This CDR3 has 15 residues. CDR3 amino acids: CASSRRGRAYNEQFF. DNA of the CDR3: TGCGCCAGCAGTCGGAGGGGAAGAGCCTACAATGAGCAGTTCTTC.

This clone was detected a few times. The V gene is TRBV29-1, the J gene TRBJ2-5, with D possibly matching TRBD2 (6 bases). Looked up from germline, CDR1 is SQVTM and CDR2 is ANQGSEA. V was pared by 6 bases and J by 5 bases, with 13 bases between. The CDR3 runs 12 residues. The CDR3: CSVTGGRETQYF. In DNA form, the CDR3 reads TGCAGCGTCACCGGGGGTAGGGAGACCCAGTACTTC.

V is TRBV15 and J is TRBJ1-6; D gene ambiguous. Deletions cut 5 bases from V and 7 bases from J, with 6 bases between. The CDR3 is made up of 12 amino acids. Germline CDR1 and CDR2: LNHNV and YYDKDF (reference sequence). The CDR3 here is CATSLENSPLHF. In nucleotides, the CDR3 is TGTGCCACCAGCCTGGAGAATTCACCCCTCCACTTT. The whole variable domain, filled in from reference TRBV15 and TRBJ1-6, reads DAMVIQNPRYQVTQFGKPVTLSCSQTLNHNVMYWYQQKSSQAPKLLFHYYDKDFNNEADTPDNFQSRRPNTSFCFLDIRSPGLGDTAMYLCATSLENSPLHFGNGTRLTVT.

The V and J genes are TRBV18 and TRBJ2-4, with TRBD1 matching 10 bases. This CDR3 spans 16 amino acids. In germline, CDR1 is KGHSH, CDR2 LQKENI. V lost 0 bases and J lost 4; bases outside the gene matches: 3. CDR3 DNA: TGTGCCAGCTCACCACCCACGGGACAGGGGAAAAACATTCAGTACTTC. Translating gives CASSPPTGQGKNIQYF. Complete variable domain (other parts from reference TRBV18 and TRBJ2-4): NAGVMQNPRHLVRRRGQEARLRCSPMKGHSHVYWYRQLPEEGLKFMVYLQKENIIDESGMPKERFSAEFPKEGPSILRIQQVVRGDSAAYFCASSPPTGQGKNIQYFGAGTRLSVL.

This chain links TRBV15 with TRBJ2-5; no definite D call. There are 13 residues in the CDR3. V was cut by 4 bases and J by 0 bases, with 6 bases left in between. CDR1 and CDR2 from the germline V gene are LNHNV and YYDKDF (reference sequence). The DNA for the CDR3 is TGTGCCACCAGCACACCGTACCAAGAGACCCAGTACTTC. It is translated as CATSTPYQETQYF.

The chain employs TRBV30 and TRBJ1-2; D gene ambiguous. Trimming stripped 3 bases from V and 1 base from J, with 9 bases between. The CDR3 has 13 residues. Germline values: CDR1 GTSNPN, CDR2 SVGIG (reference sequence). This CDR3 reads CAWSPVDNYGYTF. The CDR3 DNA is TGTGCCTGGAGCCCAGTGGATAACTATGGCTACACCTTC.